These T cell receptor beta chains were read from a single sample in a study of T cells in Graves' hyperthyroidism and ophthalmopathy. TCRdb re-derived calls from the multiplex PCR reads in MiXCR, one entry per CDR3 protein. The sample holds fewer than 700,000 distinct CDR3 sequences, roughly 18% seen once. The sample consisted of blood. Receptors originate from a woman aged 18 to 35 with Graves' ophthalmopathy. Each CDR3 is given with its conserved first and last residue. The D gene is left open where the match is weak. Not all rows give a size; the values are once, few, many and, for expanded clones, a class.

J gene: TRBJ1-1
D gene: TRBD1
V gene: TRBV30
CDR3 length: 15
clone size: many
CDR3 DNA: TGTGCCTGGAGGAGACGGGACGGAGGGACAGTTGAAGCTTTCTTT
CDR3 protein: CAWRRRDGGTVEAFF

J gene: TRBJ2-5
D gene: NA
V gene: TRBV4-1
CDR3 length: 13
clone size: many
CDR3 DNA: TGCGCCAGCAGGGTCAGGCTGGGAGAGACCCAGTACTTC
CDR3 protein: CASRVRLGETQYF

J gene: TRBJ2-1
D gene: TRBD2
V gene: TRBV28
CDR3 length: 15
clone size: many
CDR3 DNA: TGTGCCAGCAGTTTTCTAGCGGGGAAGGGGAATGAGCAGTTCTTC
CDR3 protein: CASSFLAGKGNEQFF

J gene: TRBJ2-5
D gene: TRBD2
V gene: TRBV28
CDR3 length: 17
clone size: many
CDR3 DNA: TGTGCCAGCAGAACCCCTCGGGCGGGAGGGCCGAGGGAGACCCAGTACTTC
CDR3 protein: CASRTPRAGGPRETQYF

J gene: TRBJ2-1
D gene: TRBD2
V gene: TRBV3-1
CDR3 length: 14
clone size: many
CDR3 DNA: TGCGCCAGCAGCCAAGGGACTAGCAGCAATGAGCAGTTCTTC
CDR3 protein: CASSQGTSSNEQFF

J gene: TRBJ2-7
D gene: NA
V gene: TRBV7-2
CDR3 length: 16
clone size: NA
CDR3 DNA: TGTGCCAGCAGCTTAAGACAGGTGCGGGACTCCTACGAGCAGTACTTC
CDR3 protein: CASSLRQVRDSYEQYF

J gene: TRBJ2-3
D gene: TRBD2
V gene: TRBV11-2
CDR3 length: 19
clone size: NA
CDR3 DNA: TGTGCCAGCAGCACCCGGACTAGCGGGAGAGCTACTAGCACAGATACGCAGTATTTT
CDR3 protein: CASSTRTSGRATSTDTQYF

J gene: TRBJ1-5
D gene: TRBD1
V gene: TRBV6-1
CDR3 length: 17
clone size: many
CDR3 DNA: TGTGCCAGCAGAACGGGGGACAGGGGTGAAAGCAATCAGCCCCAGCATTTT
CDR3 protein: CASRTGDRGESNQPQHF

J gene: TRBJ1-1
D gene: NA
V gene: TRBV19
CDR3 length: 14
clone size: few
CDR3 DNA: TGTGCCAGTAGTATCTTTACGGAGAAGACTGAAGCTTTCTTT
CDR3 protein: CASSIFTEKTEAFF

J gene: TRBJ2-7
D gene: TRBD2
V gene: TRBV7-2
CDR3 length: 16
clone size: once
CDR3 DNA: TGTGCCAGCAGCTTTATGTCGGGGGGGGTAATTTACGAGCAGTACTTC
CDR3 protein: CASSFMSGGVIYEQYF

J gene: TRBJ1-4
D gene: NA
V gene: TRBV4-1
CDR3 length: 16
clone size: NA
CDR3 DNA: TGCGCCAGCAGCCAAGTATGGGCACGGAAACTTGAAAAACTGTTTTTT
CDR3 protein: CASSQVWARKLEKLFF

J gene: TRBJ2-5
D gene: NA
V gene: TRBV7-2
CDR3 length: 13
clone size: many
CDR3 DNA: TGTGCCAGCAGCCGGGGGACAGAAGAGACCCAGTACTTC
CDR3 protein: CASSRGTEETQYF

J gene: TRBJ1-5
D gene: TRBD1
V gene: TRBV27
CDR3 length: 18
clone size: few
CDR3 DNA: TGTGCCAGCAGTTTCCCGCACAAGACAGGGATCCGCAATCAGCCCCAGCATTTT
CDR3 protein: CASSFPHKTGIRNQPQHF